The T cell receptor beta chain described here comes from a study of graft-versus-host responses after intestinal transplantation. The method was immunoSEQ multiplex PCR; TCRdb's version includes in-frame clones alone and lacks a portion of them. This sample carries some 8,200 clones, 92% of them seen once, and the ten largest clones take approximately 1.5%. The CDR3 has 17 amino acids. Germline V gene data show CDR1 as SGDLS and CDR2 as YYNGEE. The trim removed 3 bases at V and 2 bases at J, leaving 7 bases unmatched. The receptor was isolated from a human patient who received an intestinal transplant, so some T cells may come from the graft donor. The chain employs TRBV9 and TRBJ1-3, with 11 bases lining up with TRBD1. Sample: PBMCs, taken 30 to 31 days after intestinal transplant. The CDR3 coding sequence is TGTGCCAGCAGCGAACTCCAGGACAGGGGGCCTGGAAACACCATATATTTT. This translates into CASSELQDRGPGNTIYF.